Detailed here is one T cell receptor beta chain. Authors' processing steps: Reference gene primer amplification gave nucleated cell count estimates. The protocol was immunoSEQ multiplex PCR, while the TCRdb copy is restricted to in-frame clones and leaves out a portion. Clone size and V and J calls were adopted from that table, with D and trimming inferred from the DNA. This sample has roughly 160,000 clones, with approximately 86% found just once. This sample stems from a study of blood T cell repertoires in COVID-19. Study information: Donors in the United States, Italy and Spain gave samples during acute or convalescent COVID-19. Sources were T cells, B-cell-depleted T cells, or PBMCs; the material itself was cDNA or gDNA.

The sample was peripheral blood. The clonotype originates from an elderly woman with active or convalescent COVID-19.

CDR3 residues: CASSISQSEQYF. The CDR3 coding sequence is TGTGCCAGTAGTATCTCCCAGAGCGAACAGTACTTC. The chain recombines TRBV19 with TRBJ2-7; no firm D call. CDR1 and CDR2 (germline): LNHDA, SQIVND (reference sequence). The CDR3 spans 12 residues. V lost 3 bases and J lost 10, with 13 bases in between.